This T cell receptor beta chain derives from a study of cytomegalovirus exposure and HLA in healthy donors. Whole-study results and caveats: As a later analysis showed, a missense DCLRE1C variant was linked to trimming of TCR beta V- and J-genes. The study carried out a later analysis of TCR beta sequences. It associated around 17,000 of them with specific HLA alleles at a false discovery rate of 0.05. Productive status was seen about 90% or about 30% of the time for most TCR beta V segments in an earlier analysis.

In the PCR, 60 Vbeta and 13 Jbeta primers were used. Original processing methods: Approximately 11 million of tens of millions of unique TCR beta chains were shared, per a later count. Produced via immunoSEQ multiplex PCR; TCRdb's table is partial and in-frame only. D and trimming were read from the DNA, whereas the V and J calls and clone size are those reported in that table. The sample holds fewer than 200,000 clones; roughly 80% are singletons and the top ten take approximately 1.3%. The V gene's germline CDR1 is SGHRS and CDR2 YFSETQ. The CDR3 has 15 residues. V lost 3 bases and J lost 3; bases outside the gene matches: 8. This clone has more than one count but fewer than ten. Its antigen is not known.

The receptor was derived from a man aged 18-30 years in good health and CMV-seronegative. This chain uses TRBV5-1 with TRBJ2-7; 8 bases map to TRBD2. The source material was PBMCs. The CDR3 loop is CASSWGGAGGYEQYF. Here the CDR3 DNA reads TGCGCCAGCAGCTGGGGCGGGGCGGGAGGCTACGAGCAGTACTTC.